This TCR beta chain was recovered during a study of cytomegalovirus exposure and HLA in healthy donors (TCRdb year 2017). Context from the whole study: According to a later analysis, the 120 or so validation repertoires were produced on the same platform as the 700 or so repertoires of the first cohort. The study was designed to test whether signatures of past pathogen exposure could be identified by cataloging public T cell receptors. A separate validation cohort of 100 to 150 different subjects was used in addition to the roughly 670-subject first cohort. To predict cytomegalovirus infection status, the study combined high-throughput TCR immunosequencing, statistical association of individual TCRs with disease status, and machine learning.

CDR1 and CDR2, per the germline V gene (reference sequence), are PRHDT and FYEKMQ. Measured from the cysteine to the phenylalanine, the CDR3 is 17 residues long. The kept DNA is CDR3 alone, 51 bases in frame from the first base. V was cut back by 3 bases and J by 0 bases, leaving a gap of 14 bases between them. The donors belonged to the validation cohort of around 120 subjects, which was separate from the 666-subject first cohort. Remarks on this clone: This clone's antigen is unknown. No per-base quality is available; no much larger clone lies one base away.

The library came from the immunoSEQ multiplex PCR assay. On the study's bioinformatics: A statistical classification framework was built for diagnosing cytomegalovirus status from the catalog of TCR beta chain sequences. This immuneACCESS table, as held by TCRdb, lists in-frame sequences with V and J called but not all clones. Of the missing ones, under half trace to an unresolved V gene in checked studies; the others have no known cause. The V and J calls and clone size were taken over from that table, and D and trimming were inferred from the DNA. The sample table lists under 150,000 clones, approximately 90% of them with a count of one. Around 1.9% of the sample belongs to the ten largest clones. Overall study outcomes, separate from this receptor: In vitro tests confirmed that three of the cytomegalovirus-associated TCR beta chains recognize cytomegalovirus antigens. Across donors, most TCR sequences were observed very rarely, whereas some public TCRs were present in many individuals. In both the original and validation cohorts, the classifier was reported to diagnose cytomegalovirus status with high specificity and sensitivity. A later analysis lacked HLA typing for the validation cohort, so it scored co-occurrence in that cohort across all 110 or so repertoires. According to the authors, the approach could potentially be generalized to other disease states and immunological phenotypes. A later analysis found that TCRs clustered in the first cohort also tended to co-occur in the approximately 120 validation repertoires, with approximately 93% of cluster scores above 0. A total of fewer than 200 TCR beta chains were listed by the study as associated with cytomegalovirus.

This receptor was taken from a woman aged 18-29 years in good health and CMV-seronegative. Specimen: PBMCs. The V and J segments used are TRBV13 and TRBJ2-2; the D segment could be TRBD1, given 7 matching bases. The CDR3 region reads CASSFRGEIANTGELFF. The DNA sequence is as follows: TGTGCCAGCAGCTTCAGGGGGGAGATCGCGAACACCGGGGAGCTGTTTTTT.